The clone carrying this T cell receptor (beta chain) has a count of ten or more. Its cognate antigen is unknown. The length of the CDR3 is 16 residues. Trimming took off 1 base at V and 2 bases at J, with 12 bases between the two ends. The library protocol tagged individual cDNA molecules with unique molecular identifiers. TCRdb used MiXCR to reprocess the 5' RACE reads, holding one entry per CDR3 protein. The data show some 67,000 distinct CDR3 sequences, less than 15% seen once. This entry is derived from a study of early T cells in non-severe SARS-CoV-2 infection. The wider study: Unsorted whole blood bulk RNA was sequenced, with unpaired chains. The study's findings and limits: VDJdb-based annotation leaned toward anti-spike CD8 responses and missed private and CD4 specificities.

The chain has TRBV12-3 or TRBV12-4 and TRBJ2-1; TRBD1 or TRBD2 may be the D gene (5 bases each). The sample comprised whole blood. The clonotype comes from an adult who was a healthcare worker with PCR-confirmed SARS-CoV-2 infection or an uninfected control (not recorded which). Here the CDR3 DNA reads TGTGCCAGCAGTTTAGGTCGGGGCGCGACCTACAATGAGCAGTTCTTC. Amino acid sequence: CASSLGRGATYNEQFF.